This TCR beta chain stems from a study of T cells in localized non-small cell lung cancer. As to this clone: Antigen specificity is unknown.

Using immunoSEQ multiplex PCR, the repertoire was profiled, and TCRdb retains in-frame clones only, with some absent. The sample includes 30,000 to 40,000 clones, 78% of them seen just once. Germline V gene lookup returns CDR1 SGHVS and CDR2 FNYEAQ. The CDR3 runs 13 residues. Trimming cost V 2 bases and J 3 bases, with 7 bases left between them. Regarding the study as a whole: Uninvolved adjacent lung had higher T cell clonality than tumor and all other tissues. Appearance in adjacent lung was seen for a median roughly 56 of the top 100 tumor clones.

The specimen was peripheral blood, collected before any cancer treatment. This receptor was taken from a male donor aged 60 or older with stage II squamous cell lung carcinoma. This chain connects TRBV7-6 to TRBJ1-1; D is undetermined. CDR3 in DNA: TGTGCCAGCAGCTTAAGGAGGGACACTGAAGCTTTCTTT. Translation: CASSLRRDTEAFF.